A selection of T cell receptor beta chains follows, all from one sample in a study of control samples from healthy donors and cancer patients. Clones were read by immunoSEQ multiplex PCR, and TCRdb kept only the in-frame ones, dropping some. The data contain under 450,000 clones, 80% to 95% of them seen just once; the ten biggest clones take up 5% to 7%. Sequencing input: PBMCs. All receptors come from a man between 35 and 55 years old with head and neck cancer. Both conserved end residues are part of each CDR3. Each record gives: J gene, clone size, V gene, D gene, CDR3 DNA, CDR3 protein. D genes are given only for firm matches. The size entry is marked missing in some rows and otherwise reads once, few, many or a size class.

j_call: TRBJ2-2
clone_size: NA
v_call: TRBV18
d_call: TRBD2
cdr3_nt: TGTGCCAGCCCTTCTAGCGGGAGCGACACCGGGGAGCTGTTTTTT
cdr3_aa: CASPSSGSDTGELFF

j_call: TRBJ2-1
clone_size: NA
v_call: TRBV14
d_call: NA
cdr3_nt: TGTGCCAGCAGCACCCACAGAGTTTTTGAATTCTACAATGAGCAGTTCTTC
cdr3_aa: CASSTHRVFEFYNEQFF

j_call: TRBJ1-1
clone_size: NA
v_call: TRBV4-2
d_call: TRBD1
cdr3_nt: TGTGCCAGCAGCCCTCTAAGGACAGGGGGAGACCTGAACACTGAAGCTTTCTTT
cdr3_aa: CASSPLRTGGDLNTEAFF

j_call: TRBJ1-3
clone_size: few
v_call: TRBV12-5
d_call: TRBD1
cdr3_nt: TGTGCTACCTCCCCCATCGGGACAGGGGACCCCTCTGGAAACACCATATATTTT
cdr3_aa: CATSPIGTGDPSGNTIYF

j_call: TRBJ2-3
clone_size: NA
v_call: TRBV27
d_call: NA
cdr3_nt: TGTGCCAGCAACCCGGGGCCCACAGATACGCAGTATTTT
cdr3_aa: CASNPGPTDTQYF

j_call: TRBJ2-3
clone_size: NA
v_call: TRBV7-6
d_call: TRBD1
cdr3_nt: TGTGCCAGCAGCTCGGGACAGGGAACAGATACGCAGTATTTT
cdr3_aa: CASSSGQGTDTQYF

j_call: TRBJ2-3
clone_size: NA
v_call: TRBV6-5
d_call: NA
cdr3_nt: TGTGCCAGCAGTTACACTAGGGGTACAGATACGCAGTATTTT
cdr3_aa: CASSYTRGTDTQYF

j_call: TRBJ1-5
clone_size: NA
v_call: TRBV19
d_call: NA
cdr3_nt: TGTGCCAGTAGTATAGGCTTCAGGTCTGGCAATCAGCCCCAGCATTTT
cdr3_aa: CASSIGFRSGNQPQHF

j_call: TRBJ1-4
clone_size: NA
v_call: TRBV6-5
d_call: NA
cdr3_nt: TGTGCCAGCAGACAGAAATATATGAAGGAACTGTTTTTT
cdr3_aa: CASRQKYMKELFF

j_call: TRBJ2-2
clone_size: NA
v_call: TRBV7-3
d_call: NA
cdr3_nt: TGTGCCAGCGCGCTTGATTTCACCGGGGAGCTGTTTTTT
cdr3_aa: CASALDFTGELFF